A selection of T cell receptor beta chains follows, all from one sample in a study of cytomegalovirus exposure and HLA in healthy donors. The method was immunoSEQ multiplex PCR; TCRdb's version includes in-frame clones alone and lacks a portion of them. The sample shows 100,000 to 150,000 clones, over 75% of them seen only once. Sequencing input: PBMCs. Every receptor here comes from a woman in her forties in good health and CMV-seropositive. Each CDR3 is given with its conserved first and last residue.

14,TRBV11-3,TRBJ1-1,CASSSTPGDTEAFF
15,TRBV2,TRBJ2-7,CASSPGAGSSYEQYF
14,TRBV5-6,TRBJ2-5,CASSYLTGVETQYF
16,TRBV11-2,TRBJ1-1,CASSSRDRGVNTEAFF
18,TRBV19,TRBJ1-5,CASSAWDRVRISNQPQHF
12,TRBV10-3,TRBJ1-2,CAITDSSGGYTF
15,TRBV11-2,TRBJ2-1,CASSLQGQKYNEQFF
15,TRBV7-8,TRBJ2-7,CASSPQTGGSYEQYF
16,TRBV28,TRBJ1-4,CASSRTGRNTNEKLFF
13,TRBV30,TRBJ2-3,CAWSVRVTDTQYF
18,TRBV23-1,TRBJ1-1,CASSQKYSDRAWSTEAFF
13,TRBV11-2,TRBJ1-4,CASSLGKYEKLFF
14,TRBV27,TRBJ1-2,CASRGTGTNNGYTF
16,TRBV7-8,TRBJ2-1,CASSLARRQGASEQFF
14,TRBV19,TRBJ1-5,CASSVDRTNQPQHF
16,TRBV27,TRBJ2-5,CASSPAVGGVGETQYF
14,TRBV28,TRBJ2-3,CASSLGGRTDTQYF
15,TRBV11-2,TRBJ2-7,CASSRTSGIAYEQYF
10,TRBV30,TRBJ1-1,CAGHRVAAFF
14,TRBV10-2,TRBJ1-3,CASSGDSPGNTIYF
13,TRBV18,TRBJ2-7,CASSPTGGREQYF
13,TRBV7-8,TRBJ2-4,CASSTGLANIQYF
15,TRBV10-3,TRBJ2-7,CAIRPGTSETYEQYF
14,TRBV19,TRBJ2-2,CASSTRHVTGELFF
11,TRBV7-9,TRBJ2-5,CAIQGSETQYF
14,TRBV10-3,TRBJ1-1,CAISEEQDVTEAFF
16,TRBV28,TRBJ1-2,CASSGFELRENYGYTF
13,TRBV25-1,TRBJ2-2,CASSTANTGELFF
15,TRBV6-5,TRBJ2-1,CASNGRGGKGNEQFF
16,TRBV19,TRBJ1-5,CASSISPLNSNQPQHF
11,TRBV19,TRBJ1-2,CASKRGDGYTF
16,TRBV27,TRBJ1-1,CASSSRPGQANTEAFF
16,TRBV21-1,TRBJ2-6,CASSKEGGSGANVLTF
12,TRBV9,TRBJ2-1,CASSVDRGEQFF
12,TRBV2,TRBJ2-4,CASRQGQYIQYF
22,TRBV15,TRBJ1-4,CATRPKASRERTDGATNEKLFF
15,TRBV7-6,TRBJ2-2,CASSYGQGGTGELFF
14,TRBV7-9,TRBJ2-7,CASSYQGLTYEQYF
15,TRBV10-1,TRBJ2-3,CASTFGQGETYTQYF
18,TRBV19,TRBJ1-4,CASSMDGTGATTNEKLFF
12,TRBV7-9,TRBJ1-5,CASSLAPGTQHF
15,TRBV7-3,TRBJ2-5,CASSPQGQGGETQYF
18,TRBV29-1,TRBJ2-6,CSVEYKHRVPSGANVLTF
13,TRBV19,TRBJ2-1,CASSPLSRNEQFF
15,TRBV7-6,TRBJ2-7,CASSLGTSVLGEQYF
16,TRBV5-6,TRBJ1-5,CASSGTGTGRNQPQHF
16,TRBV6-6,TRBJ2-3,CASSNPRGGGKDTQYF
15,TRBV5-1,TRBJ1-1,CASSTQTGPNTEAFF
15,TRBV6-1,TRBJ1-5,CASSPGTGGLQPQHF
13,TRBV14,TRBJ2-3,CASSRLPTDTQYF
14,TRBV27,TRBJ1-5,CASSSDYSNQPQHF
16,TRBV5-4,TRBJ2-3,CASSLEVGGRTDTQYF
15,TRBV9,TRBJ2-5,CASATSGTTKETQYF
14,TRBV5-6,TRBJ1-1,CASSLLQGYTEAFF
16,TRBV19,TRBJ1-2,CASSISNRDPNYGYTF
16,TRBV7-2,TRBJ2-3,CASSLLAGGHLSAQYF
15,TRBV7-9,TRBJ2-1,CASSPDSGTYNEQFF
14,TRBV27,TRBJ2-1,CASSAGNSYNEQFF
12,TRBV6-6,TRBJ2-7,CASSGTGYEQYF